This T cell receptor (beta chain) came from a study of Ad26.COV2.S vaccination and SARS-CoV-2 variants. General study results and limits: The analyses of TCR breadth and depth may have understated the size of total T cell responses. Relative to placebo recipients, vaccine recipients exhibited elevated spike-specific TCR breadth.

Turning to this clone: Its antigen is unidentified.

CDR3 length: 15 amino acids. Germline loops: CDR1 SGHDN, CDR2 FVKESK. The V gene end was trimmed by 5 bases and the J gene end by 8 bases; junction bases not matched to a gene: 12. Only in-frame clones appear in the TCRdb table, and some are missing; sequencing was by immunoSEQ multiplex PCR. The sample lists 500,000 or so clones; roughly 89% were seen once. The treatment was: some 20 received Ad26.COV2.S at low or high dose, single or two shots; 5 received placebo; per-sample allocation not given. Specimens were obtained on day 63 following the first vaccine or placebo injection. This chain uses TRBV14 with TRBJ2-1, with 7 bases identical to TRBD1. This TCR was recovered from a person aged 18-60 years who received the Ad26.COV2.S COVID-19 vaccine or a placebo. Sequencing was performed on peripheral blood, taken in a trial of Ad26.COV2.S vaccine versus placebo. The CDR3 DNA sequence: TGTGCCAGCAGCTCTCTTGAACTAGGGGGCCATGAGCAGTTCTTC. Its translation is CASSSLELGGHEQFF.